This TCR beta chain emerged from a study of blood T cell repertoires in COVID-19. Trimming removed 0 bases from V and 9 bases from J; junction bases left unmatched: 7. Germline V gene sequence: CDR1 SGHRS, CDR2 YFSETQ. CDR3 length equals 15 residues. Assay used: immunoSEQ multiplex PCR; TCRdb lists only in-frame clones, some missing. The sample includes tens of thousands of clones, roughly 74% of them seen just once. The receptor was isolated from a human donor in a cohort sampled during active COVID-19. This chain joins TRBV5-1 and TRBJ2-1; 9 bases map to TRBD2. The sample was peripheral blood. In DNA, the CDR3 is TGCGCCAGCAGCTTGGGACTAGCGGCTGCCGGTGAGCAGTTCTTC. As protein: CASSLGLAAAGEQFF.